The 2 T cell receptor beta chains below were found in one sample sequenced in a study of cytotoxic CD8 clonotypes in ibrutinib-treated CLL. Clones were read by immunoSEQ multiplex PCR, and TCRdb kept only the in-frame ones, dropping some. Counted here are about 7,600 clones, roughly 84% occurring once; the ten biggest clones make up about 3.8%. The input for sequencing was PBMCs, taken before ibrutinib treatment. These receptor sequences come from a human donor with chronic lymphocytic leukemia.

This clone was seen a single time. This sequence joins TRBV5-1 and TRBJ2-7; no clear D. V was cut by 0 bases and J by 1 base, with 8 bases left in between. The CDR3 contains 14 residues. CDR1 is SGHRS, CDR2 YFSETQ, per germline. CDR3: CASSLDPGSYEQYF. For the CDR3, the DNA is TGCGCCAGCAGCTTGGACCCAGGTTCCTACGAGCAGTACTTC.

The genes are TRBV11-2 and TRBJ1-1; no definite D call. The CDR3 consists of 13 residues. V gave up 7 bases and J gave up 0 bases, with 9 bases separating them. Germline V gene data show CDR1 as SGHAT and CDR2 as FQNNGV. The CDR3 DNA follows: TGTGCCAGCACCCAAGGCATGAACACTGAAGCTTTCTTT. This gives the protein CASTQGMNTEAFF.